This is a list of T cell receptor beta chains from one sample in a study of identical twins. TCRdb fed the 5' RACE reads into MiXCR, producing one record per CDR3 protein. The table shows hundreds of thousands of distinct CDR3 sequences, with 9% to 15% occurring only once. In addition, the sample was reused for a study of yellow fever vaccine responses in identical twins.

The sequenced material came from PBMCs. The receptors here all came from a woman under 30 in good health. CDR3s include the opening cysteine and the closing phenylalanine or tryptophan. The D gene is left open where the match is weak. Clone size, where shown, is once, few, many, or a class for clones that have expanded.

v_gene	d_gene	abundance	j_gene	len	CDR3nt	CDR3aa
TRBV12-3/TRBV12-4	NA	NA	TRBJ1-1	13	TGTGCCAGCAGTCGGTCGGCAGACACTGAAGCTTTCTTT	CASSRSADTEAFF
TRBV28	TRBD2	many	TRBJ2-1	14	TGTGCCAGCAGTTCCCTTAGCGGGTACAATGAGCAGTTCTTC	CASSSLSGYNEQFF
TRBV20-1	TRBD2	NA	TRBJ2-7	15	TGCAGTGCTAGAAGGTTCCGGGAGGCGTCCTACGAGCAGTACTTC	CSARRFREASYEQYF
TRBV6-1	NA	many	TRBJ1-2	15	TGTGCCAGCAGTACCACCGGGACGGGATCAGGGGACTACACCTTC	CASSTTGTGSGDYTF
TRBV3-1	NA	few	TRBJ2-1	15	TGTGCCAGCAGCCTTCTGAGCGGATATTACAATGAGCAGTTCTTC	CASSLLSGYYNEQFF
TRBV20-1	TRBD2	NA	TRBJ2-1	17	TGCTGTGCTAGAGATCTAGCGGGAGTTACAACCTACAATGAGCAGTTCTTC	CCARDLAGVTTYNEQFF
TRBV6-2/TRBV6-3	NA	NA	TRBJ2-5	15	TGTGCCAGCAGTTACCCGAGGGGCGGAAGAGAGACCCAGTACTTC	CASSYPRGGRETQYF
TRBV11-2	NA	many	TRBJ1-2	13	TGTGCCAGCAGCCAGACGGGGGATCGTAGCTACACCTTC	CASSQTGDRSYTF
TRBV3-1	NA	many	TRBJ2-7	13	TGTGCCAGCAGTCCCGGGACACCCTACGAGCAGTACTTC	CASSPGTPYEQYF
TRBV24-1	NA	few	TRBJ1-1	11	TGTGCCACCAGTGGACCAGGTGAAGCTTTCTTT	CATSGPGEAFF
TRBV12-3/TRBV12-4	TRBD1	NA	TRBJ1-1	15	TGTGCCAGCAAGGGTCAGGGGGCTCCTTCCACTGAAGCTTTCTTT	CASKGQGAPSTEAFF
TRBV2	NA	NA	TRBJ2-2	14	TGTGCCAGCAGTGCCGAAGGGAACACCGGGGAGCTGTTTTTT	CASSAEGNTGELFF
TRBV6-5	NA	NA	TRBJ1-1	23	TGTGCCAGCACCGATCCGATAGGACAAAAAGGAGACCCACTTAGGTGGGGGTACGCTGAAGCTTTCTTT	CASTDPIGQKGDPLRWGYAEAFF
TRBV6-1	NA	few	TRBJ1-5	14	TGTGCCAGCAGTGCAAGGGATGCCGATCAGCCCCAGCATTTT	CASSARDADQPQHF
TRBV27	NA	few	TRBJ2-1	13	TGTGCCAGCAGTGTTTCTACTTACAATGAGCAGTTCTTC	CASSVSTYNEQFF
TRBV7-8	NA	NA	TRBJ2-2	10	TGTGCCAGCAGAACCGGGGAGCTGTTTTTT	CASRTGELFF
TRBV19	TRBD1	NA	TRBJ1-1	15	TGTGCCAGTACCTCCGGGCGGGACAGGGTGGCTGAAGCTTTCTTT	CASTSGRDRVAEAFF
TRBV13	TRBD2	NA	TRBJ2-1	18	TGTGCCAGCCATGAGGCCACCTTAGCGGGGCAGATATACAATGAGCAGTTCTTC	CASHEATLAGQIYNEQFF
TRBV15	NA	NA	TRBJ2-7	14	TGTGCCACCAGCAGAGCTGGGACCTCGTACGAGCAGTACTTC	CATSRAGTSYEQYF
TRBV20-1	TRBD2	NA	TRBJ2-7	15	TGCAGTGCTAGGGGACTAGCGGAAATCTCCTACGAGCAGTACTTC	CSARGLAEISYEQYF
TRBV14	NA	NA	TRBJ2-7	16	TGTGCCAGCAGCCAACTTGAAAGGGGCTGGGGGTACGAGCAGTACTTC	CASSQLERGWGYEQYF
TRBV25-1	TRBD1	few	TRBJ2-7	13	TGTGCCAGCAGTGATGGGACAGACTACGAGCAGTACTTC	CASSDGTDYEQYF
TRBV10-3	TRBD2	many	TRBJ2-3	13	TGTGCCACCACTAGCGGGCGAACAGATACGCAGTATTTT	CATTSGRTDTQYF
TRBV3-1	NA	few	TRBJ2-2	17	TGTGCCAGCAGCCAAGCCCTAGCGAGTTCTAACACCGGGGAGCTGTTTTTT	CASSQALASSNTGELFF
TRBV27	TRBD1	NA	TRBJ2-5	14	TGTGCCAGCAGCCCTTGGGACAGACAAGAGACCCAGTACTTC	CASSPWDRQETQYF
TRBV29-1	TRBD1	many	TRBJ2-1	18	TGCAGCGTCGACGGGACTCCGGGTAGGGACAGGTATAGCGGTGAGCAGTTCTTC	CSVDGTPGRDRYSGEQFF
TRBV11-2	TRBD2	NA	TRBJ2-1	15	TGTGCCAGCAGCTTCGTCCTAGCGGGTTTAGGTGAGCAGTTCTTC	CASSFVLAGLGEQFF
TRBV7-6	NA	many	TRBJ2-1	13	TGTGCCAGCAGCTTGGGCGGGATCGATGAGCAGTTCTTC	CASSLGGIDEQFF
TRBV20-1	TRBD1	NA	TRBJ2-2	15	TGCAGTGCTAGGGGACAGGGGGCGGCCACCGGGGAGCTGTTTTTT	CSARGQGAATGELFF
TRBV7-3	NA	NA	TRBJ2-3	13	TGTGCCAGCAGCCCCCTTGGGGTAGATACGCAGTATTTT	CASSPLGVDTQYF
TRBV20-1	NA	few	TRBJ2-1	14	TGCAGTGCTAGAGCGGCGGGGTTTTACAATGAGCAGTTCTTC	CSARAAGFYNEQFF